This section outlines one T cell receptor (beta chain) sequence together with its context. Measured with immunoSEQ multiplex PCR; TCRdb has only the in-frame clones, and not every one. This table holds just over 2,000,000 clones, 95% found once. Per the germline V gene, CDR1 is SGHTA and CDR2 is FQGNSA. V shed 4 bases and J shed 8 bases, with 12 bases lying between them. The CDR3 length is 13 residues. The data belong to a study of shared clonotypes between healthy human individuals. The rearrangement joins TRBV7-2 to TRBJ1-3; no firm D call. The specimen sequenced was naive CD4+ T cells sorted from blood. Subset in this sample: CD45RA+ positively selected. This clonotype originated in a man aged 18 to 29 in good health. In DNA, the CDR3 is TGTGCCAGCAGCTCTCGGGGTTGGGACACCATATATTTT. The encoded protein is CASSSRGWDTIYF.